This is a list of T cell receptor beta chains from one sample in a study of spatial heterogeneity in lung cancer. TCRdb called the 5' RACE reads again in MiXCR, with one record for every CDR3 protein. The sample includes about 120,000 distinct CDR3 sequences, 12% of them seen just once. This specimen consisted of PBMCs, obtained at follow-up. The receptor set was obtained from a male donor with early-stage non-small cell lung cancer. CDR3s include the opening cysteine and the closing phenylalanine or tryptophan. Each record gives: V gene, J gene, clone size, CDR3 protein. The size of a clone is reported for some rows only, either as once, few or many, or as a class for expanded clones.

TRBV6-6,TRBJ1-5,.,CASSYSTRDRYSNQPQHF
TRBV7-2,TRBJ1-2,many,CASSPALDRGRGYTF
TRBV10-3,TRBJ2-3,once,CAVTGISSTDTQYF
TRBV3-1,TRBJ2-2,many,CASSQDLWRGTNTGELFF
TRBV20-1,TRBJ1-2,few,CSARVLDEAGYGYTF
TRBV6-5,TRBJ2-3,few,CASSYSPAADTQYF
TRBV20-1,TRBJ2-1,.,CSASDDDSSYNEQFF
TRBV18,TRBJ1-5,.,CASSPPNLARGQPQHF
TRBV7-2,TRBJ2-1,.,CASSPSGGFYNEQFF
TRBV14,TRBJ2-7,.,CASSTISYEQYF
TRBV4-2,TRBJ2-2,.,CASSQAPPWGARWTGELFF
TRBV7-2,TRBJ1-5,.,CASSLGGPTNQPQHF
TRBV5-1,TRBJ1-5,few,CASSLTQGWPQHF
TRBV4-2,TRBJ2-5,few,CASSQGTGEQETQYF
TRBV6-1,TRBJ2-3,few,CASSEPVYWDTQYF
TRBV7-3,TRBJ2-3,few,CASSSRLAGSPDTQYF
TRBV4-3,TRBJ1-2,many,CASSQEGENPRSYTF
TRBV4-1,TRBJ2-5,many,CASSQSPPGGMMETQYF
TRBV7-6,TRBJ2-1,few,CASSSGILVNEQFF
TRBV6-6,TRBJ2-6,few,CASRPGSSGANVLTF
TRBV9,TRBJ1-2,.,CASSVGTGRANYGYTF
TRBV7-9,TRBJ1-4,many,CASSLARGQTTNEKLFF
TRBV5-1,TRBJ2-1,many,CASSLGDQIGNEQFF
TRBV5-4,TRBJ1-5,.,CASSLGGTGTQPQHF
TRBV2,TRBJ1-4,few,CASSGWTGPNEKLFF
TRBV12-3/TRBV12-4,TRBJ2-5,.,CASSSYLGTDLPKTQYF
TRBV4-3,.,many,CASSQDGGRELFF
TRBV24-1,TRBJ1-4,few,CATSDSGTGEKLFF
TRBV7-2,TRBJ2-1,few,CASSLRLADSGGQFF
TRBV28,TRBJ2-7,many,CASNSFYEQYF
TRBV5-1,TRBJ2-5,.,CASSLSLAGGQETQYF
TRBV7-7,TRBJ2-3,many,CASSLDGRGTDTQYF
TRBV2,TRBJ2-3,few,CASILRGFTDTQYF
TRBV28,TRBJ2-1,many,CASSPKSGGRLSQQFF
TRBV24-1,TRBJ2-3,many,CATSDFGRAADTQYF
TRBV24-1,TRBJ2-7,few,CATSGQGVHEQYF
TRBV19,TRBJ1-5,.,CASTPPGLKYINQPQHF
TRBV14,TRBJ1-2,many,CASSRTRQGFIPGVNYGYTF
TRBV4-2,TRBJ2-3,.,CASSRTGQGEYDTQYF
TRBV20-1,TRBJ2-6,many,CSAMRQGAGANVLTF
TRBV30,TRBJ2-5,few,CAWSVRELGTQYF
TRBV4-1,TRBJ1-6,many,CASSQGESSYNSPLHF
TRBV7-9,TRBJ1-4,many,CASSRPTATNEKLFF
TRBV12-3/TRBV12-4,TRBJ2-1,.,CASSDLTRVNEQFF
TRBV27,TRBJ1-4,few,CASTLRPLGREKLFF
TRBV27,TRBJ2-6,many,CASSYSQGIIGANVLTF
TRBV10-3,TRBJ2-6,many,CAISGVTGGSAGANVLTF
TRBV10-3,TRBJ1-5,medium-sized,CAISESPLQGYQPQHF
TRBV9,TRBJ2-7,many,CASSPIAGGSYEQYF
TRBV5-1,TRBJ2-1,many,CASSLDGDNEQFF